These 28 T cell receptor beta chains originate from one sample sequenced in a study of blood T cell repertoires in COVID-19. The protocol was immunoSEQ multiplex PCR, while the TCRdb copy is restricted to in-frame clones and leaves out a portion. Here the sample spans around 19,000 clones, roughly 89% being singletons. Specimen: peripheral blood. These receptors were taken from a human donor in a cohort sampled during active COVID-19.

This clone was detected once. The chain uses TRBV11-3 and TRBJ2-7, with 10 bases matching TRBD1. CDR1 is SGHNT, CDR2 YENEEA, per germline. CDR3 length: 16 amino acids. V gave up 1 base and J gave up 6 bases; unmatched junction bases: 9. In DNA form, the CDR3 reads TGTGCCAGCAGCTTAGGCTCCGGGACAGGGGATGGCGAGCAGTACTTC. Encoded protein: CASSLGSGTGDGEQYF.

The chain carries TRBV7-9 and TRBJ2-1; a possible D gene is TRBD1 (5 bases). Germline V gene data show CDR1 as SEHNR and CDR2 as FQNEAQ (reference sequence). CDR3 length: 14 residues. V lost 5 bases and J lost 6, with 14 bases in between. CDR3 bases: TGTGCCAGCAGCCCAACAACAGGTTTCAATGAGCAGTTCTTC. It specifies CASSPTTGFNEQFF.

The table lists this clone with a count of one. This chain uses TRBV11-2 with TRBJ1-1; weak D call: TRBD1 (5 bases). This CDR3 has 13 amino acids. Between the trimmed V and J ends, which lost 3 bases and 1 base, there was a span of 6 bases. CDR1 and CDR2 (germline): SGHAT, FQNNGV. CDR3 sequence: CASSFQGNTEAFF. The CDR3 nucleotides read TGTGCCAGCAGCTTTCAGGGGAACACTGAAGCTTTCTTT.

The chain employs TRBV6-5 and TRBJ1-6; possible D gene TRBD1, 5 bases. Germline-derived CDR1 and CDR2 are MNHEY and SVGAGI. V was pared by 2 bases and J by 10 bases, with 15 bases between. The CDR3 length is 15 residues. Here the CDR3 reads CASSYRKRGLSPLHF. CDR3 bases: TGTGCCAGCAGTTACAGAAAACGGGGGTTATCACCCCTCCACTTT.

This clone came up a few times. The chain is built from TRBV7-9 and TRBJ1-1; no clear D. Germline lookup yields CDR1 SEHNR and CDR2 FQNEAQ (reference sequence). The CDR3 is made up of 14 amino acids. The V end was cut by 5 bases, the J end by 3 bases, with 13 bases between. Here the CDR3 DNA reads TGTGCCAGCAGCCAGCTTAGCACCCACACTGAAGCTTTCTTT. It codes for CASSQLSTHTEAFF.

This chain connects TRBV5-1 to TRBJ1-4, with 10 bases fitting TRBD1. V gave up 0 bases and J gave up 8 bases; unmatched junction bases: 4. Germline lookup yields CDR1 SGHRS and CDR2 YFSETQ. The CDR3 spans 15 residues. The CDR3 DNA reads TGCGCCAGCAGCTTGGCGACAGGGGGCCAAGAAAAACTGTTTTTT. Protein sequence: CASSLATGGQEKLFF.

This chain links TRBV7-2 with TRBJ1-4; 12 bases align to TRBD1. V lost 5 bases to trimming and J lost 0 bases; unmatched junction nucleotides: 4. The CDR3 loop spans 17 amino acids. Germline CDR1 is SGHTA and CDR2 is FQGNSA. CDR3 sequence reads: CASSPGQGAATNEKLFF. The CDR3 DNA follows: TGTGCCAGCAGCCCGGGACAGGGGGCTGCAACTAATGAAAAACTGTTTTTT.

CDR3 sequence (DNA): TGTGCCAGTACCATAGCGGTAGGGAACAATGAGCAGTTCTTC. This codes for CASTIAVGNNEQFF. V usage is TRBV19 and J usage is TRBJ2-1, with D maybe TRBD2 (6 bases). Trimming took 7 bases from V and 5 from J, leaving 15 bases between them. The CDR3 totals 14 residues. The germline V gene has CDR1 LNHDA and CDR2 SQIVND (reference sequence).

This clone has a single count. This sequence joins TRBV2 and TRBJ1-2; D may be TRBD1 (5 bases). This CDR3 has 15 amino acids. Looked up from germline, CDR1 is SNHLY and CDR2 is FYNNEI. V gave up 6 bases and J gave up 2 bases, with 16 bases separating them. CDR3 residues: CASSVAGVANYGYTF. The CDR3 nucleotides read TGTGCCAGCAGCGTGGCGGGGGTAGCGAACTATGGCTACACCTTC.

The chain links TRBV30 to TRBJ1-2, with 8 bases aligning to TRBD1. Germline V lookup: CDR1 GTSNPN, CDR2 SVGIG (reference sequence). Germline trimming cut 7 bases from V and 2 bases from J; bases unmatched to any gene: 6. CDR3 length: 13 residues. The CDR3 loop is CASKDRANYGYTF. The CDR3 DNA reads TGTGCCTCCAAGGACAGGGCCAACTATGGCTACACCTTC. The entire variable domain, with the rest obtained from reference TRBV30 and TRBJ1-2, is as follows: SQTIHQWPATLVQPVGSPLSLECTVEGTSNPNLYWYRQAAGRGLQLLFYSVGIGQISSEVPQNLSASRPQDRQFILSSKKLLLSDSGFYLCASKDRANYGYTFGSGTRLTVV.

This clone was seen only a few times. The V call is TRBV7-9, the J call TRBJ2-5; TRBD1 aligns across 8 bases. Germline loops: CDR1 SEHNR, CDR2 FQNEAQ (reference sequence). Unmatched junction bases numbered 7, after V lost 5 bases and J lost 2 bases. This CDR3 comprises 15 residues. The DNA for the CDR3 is TGTGCCAGCAGCCCCACAGGGGGGAATCAAGAGACCCAGTACTTC. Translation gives CASSPTGGNQETQYF.

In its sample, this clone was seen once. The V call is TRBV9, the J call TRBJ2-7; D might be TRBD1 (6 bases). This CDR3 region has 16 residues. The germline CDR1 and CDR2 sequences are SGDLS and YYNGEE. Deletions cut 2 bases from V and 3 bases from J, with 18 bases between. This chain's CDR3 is CASSVGHGQPFYEQYF. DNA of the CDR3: TGTGCCAGCAGCGTGGGTCACGGACAGCCTTTCTACGAGCAGTACTTC.

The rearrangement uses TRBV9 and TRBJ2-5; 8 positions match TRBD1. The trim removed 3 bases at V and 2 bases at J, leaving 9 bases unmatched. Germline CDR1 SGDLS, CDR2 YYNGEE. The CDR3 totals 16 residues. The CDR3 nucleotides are TGTGCCAGCAGCGCCCACCCCAACAGGGGGCAAGAGACCCAGTACTTC. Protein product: CASSAHPNRGQETQYF.

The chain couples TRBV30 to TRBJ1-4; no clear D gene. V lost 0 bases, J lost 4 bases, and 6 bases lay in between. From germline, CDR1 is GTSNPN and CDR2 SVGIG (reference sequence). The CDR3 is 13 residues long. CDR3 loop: CAWSVAFNEKLFF. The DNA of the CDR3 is TGTGCCTGGAGTGTAGCCTTTAATGAAAAACTGTTTTTT.

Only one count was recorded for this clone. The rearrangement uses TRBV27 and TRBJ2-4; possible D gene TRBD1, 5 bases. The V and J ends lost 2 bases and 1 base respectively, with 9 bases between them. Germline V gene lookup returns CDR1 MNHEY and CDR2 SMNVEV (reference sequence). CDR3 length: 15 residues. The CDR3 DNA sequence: TGTGCCAGCAGTTTAGGGTCAGGGGCCAAAAACATTCAGTACTTC. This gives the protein CASSLGSGAKNIQYF.

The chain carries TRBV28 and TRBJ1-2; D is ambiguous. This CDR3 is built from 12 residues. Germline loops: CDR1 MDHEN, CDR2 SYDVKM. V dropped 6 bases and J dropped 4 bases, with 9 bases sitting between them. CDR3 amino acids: CASSLASYGYTF. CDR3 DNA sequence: TGTGCCAGCAGCCTCGCCAGCTATGGCTACACCTTC.

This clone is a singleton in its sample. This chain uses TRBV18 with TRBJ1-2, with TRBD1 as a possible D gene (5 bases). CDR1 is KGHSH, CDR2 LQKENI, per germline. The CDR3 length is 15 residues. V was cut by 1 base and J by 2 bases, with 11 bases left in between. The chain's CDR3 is CASSPQGVENYGYTF. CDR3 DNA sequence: TGTGCCAGCTCACCACAAGGGGTGGAAAACTATGGCTACACCTTC.

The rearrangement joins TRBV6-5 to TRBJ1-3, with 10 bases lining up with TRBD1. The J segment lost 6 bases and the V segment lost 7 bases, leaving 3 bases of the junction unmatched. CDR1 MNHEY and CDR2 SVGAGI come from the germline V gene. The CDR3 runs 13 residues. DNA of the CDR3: TGTGCCAGCATGGGGACAGGGGTAAACACCATATATTTT. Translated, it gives CASMGTGVNTIYF.

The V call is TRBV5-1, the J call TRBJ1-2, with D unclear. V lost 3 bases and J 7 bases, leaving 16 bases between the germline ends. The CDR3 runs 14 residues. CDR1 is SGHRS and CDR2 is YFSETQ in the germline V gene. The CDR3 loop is CASSSGGRGGGYTF. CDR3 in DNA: TGCGCCAGCAGCTCCGGAGGGCGTGGTGGTGGCTACACCTTC.

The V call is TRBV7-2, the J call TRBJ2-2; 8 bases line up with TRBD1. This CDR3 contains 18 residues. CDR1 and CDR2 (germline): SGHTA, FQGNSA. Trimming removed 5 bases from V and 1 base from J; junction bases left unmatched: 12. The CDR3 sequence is CASSPLTGVGLNTGELFF. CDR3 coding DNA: TGTGCCAGCAGCCCCCTGACAGGGGTGGGGTTGAACACCGGGGAGCTGTTTTTT.

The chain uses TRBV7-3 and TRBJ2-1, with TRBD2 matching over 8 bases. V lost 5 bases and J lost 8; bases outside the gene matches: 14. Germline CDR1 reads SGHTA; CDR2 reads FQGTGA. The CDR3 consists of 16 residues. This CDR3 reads CASSPFSGTSGDEQFF. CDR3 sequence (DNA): TGTGCCAGCAGCCCATTCTCCGGGACTAGTGGGGATGAGCAGTTCTTC.

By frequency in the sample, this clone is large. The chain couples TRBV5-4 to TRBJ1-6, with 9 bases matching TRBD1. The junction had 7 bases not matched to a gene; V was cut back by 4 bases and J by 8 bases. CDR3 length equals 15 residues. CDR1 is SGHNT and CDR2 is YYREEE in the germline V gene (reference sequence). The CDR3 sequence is CASSPGTGIDSPLHF. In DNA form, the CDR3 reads TGTGCCAGCAGCCCCGGGACAGGGATTGATTCACCCCTCCACTTT.

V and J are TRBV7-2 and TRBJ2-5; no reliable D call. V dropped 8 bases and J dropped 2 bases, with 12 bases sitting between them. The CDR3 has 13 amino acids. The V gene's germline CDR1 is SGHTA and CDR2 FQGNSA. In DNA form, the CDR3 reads TGTGCCAGCCTCGGCGGCTTACAAGAGACCCAGTACTTC. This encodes CASLGGLQETQYF.

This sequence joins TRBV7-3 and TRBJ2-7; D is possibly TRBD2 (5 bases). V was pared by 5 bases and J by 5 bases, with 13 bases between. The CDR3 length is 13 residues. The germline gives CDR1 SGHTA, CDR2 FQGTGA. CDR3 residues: CASSPSGFHEQYF. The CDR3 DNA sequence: TGTGCCAGCAGCCCCTCGGGGTTCCACGAGCAGTACTTC.

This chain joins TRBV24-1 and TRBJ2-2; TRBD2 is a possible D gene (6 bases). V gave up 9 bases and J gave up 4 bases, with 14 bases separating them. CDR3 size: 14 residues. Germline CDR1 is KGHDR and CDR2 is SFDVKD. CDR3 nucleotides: TGTGCCACCCTGGGGCGGGAAGTCACCGGGGAGCTGTTTTTT. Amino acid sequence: CATLGREVTGELFF.

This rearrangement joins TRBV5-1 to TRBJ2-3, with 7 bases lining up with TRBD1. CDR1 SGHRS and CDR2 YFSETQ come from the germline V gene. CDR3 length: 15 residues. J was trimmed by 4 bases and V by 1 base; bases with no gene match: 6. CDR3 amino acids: CASSLTGAPPDTQYF. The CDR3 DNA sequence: TGCGCCAGCAGCTTGACAGGGGCCCCTCCAGATACGCAGTATTTT. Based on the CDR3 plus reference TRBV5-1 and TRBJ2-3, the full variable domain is KAGVTQTPRYLIKTRGQQVTLSCSPISGHRSVSWYQQTPGQGLQFLFEYFSETQRNKGNFPGRFSGRQFSNSRSEMNVSTLELGDSALYLCASSLTGAPPDTQYFGPGTRLTVL.

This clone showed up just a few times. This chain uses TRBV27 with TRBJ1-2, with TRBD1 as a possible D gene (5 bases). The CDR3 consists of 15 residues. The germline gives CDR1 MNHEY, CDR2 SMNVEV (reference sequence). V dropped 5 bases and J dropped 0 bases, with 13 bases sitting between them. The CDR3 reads CASSRDRRANYGYTF. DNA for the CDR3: TGTGCCAGCAGTAGAGACAGACGAGCTAACTATGGCTACACCTTC.

The CDR3 DNA is TGTGCCACTCAAGACAGGGGAGGTGGAAACACCATATATTTT. It translates to CATQDRGGGNTIYF. The gene calls are TRBV3-1 (or the pseudogene TRBV3-2) and TRBJ1-3, with 8 bases that match TRBD1. There are 14 residues in the CDR3. The V gene end was trimmed by 10 bases and the J gene end by 3 bases; junction bases not matched to a gene: 8. The germline CDR1 and CDR2 sequences are LGHDT and YNNKEL (reference sequence).